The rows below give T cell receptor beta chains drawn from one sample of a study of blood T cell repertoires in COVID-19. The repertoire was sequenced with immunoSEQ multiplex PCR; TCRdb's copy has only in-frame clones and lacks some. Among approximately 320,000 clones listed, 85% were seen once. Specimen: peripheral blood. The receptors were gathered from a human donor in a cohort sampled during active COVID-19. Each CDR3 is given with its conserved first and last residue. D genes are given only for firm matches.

cdr3_aa: CASRGGQPNSPLHF
cdr3_nt: TGTGCCAGCAGGGGCGGACAGCCTAATTCACCCCTCCACTTT
j_call: TRBJ1-6
d_call: .
v_call: TRBV5-4

cdr3_aa: CASSLSRSRDRDYGYTF
cdr3_nt: TGTGCCAGCAGTTTATCTCGGAGTCGGGACAGGGACTATGGCTACACCTTC
j_call: TRBJ1-2
d_call: TRBD1
v_call: TRBV27

cdr3_aa: CASKTGPDSPLHF
cdr3_nt: TGCGCCAGCAAAACAGGGCCCGATTCACCCCTCCACTTT
j_call: TRBJ1-6
d_call: .
v_call: TRBV5-1

cdr3_aa: CASSQSSGEETEAFF
cdr3_nt: TGTGCCAGCAGTCAATCCTCAGGGGAAGAGACTGAAGCTTTCTTT
j_call: TRBJ1-1
d_call: .
v_call: TRBV6-5

cdr3_aa: CASSQKGGETQYF
cdr3_nt: TGTGCCAGCAGCCAGAAAGGCGGCGAGACCCAGTACTTC
j_call: TRBJ2-5
d_call: .
v_call: TRBV14

cdr3_aa: CASTQGTDGNTIYF
cdr3_nt: TGTGCCAGCACCCAAGGAACAGATGGAAACACCATATATTTT
j_call: TRBJ1-3
d_call: .
v_call: TRBV7-6

cdr3_aa: CAITGQVNTEAFF
cdr3_nt: TGTGCCATCACCGGACAGGTAAACACTGAAGCTTTCTTT
j_call: TRBJ1-1
d_call: TRBD1
v_call: TRBV10-3

cdr3_aa: CASSSDRAVMDEQFF
cdr3_nt: TGTGCCAGCAGTTCGGACAGGGCTGTTATGGATGAGCAGTTCTTC
j_call: TRBJ2-1
d_call: TRBD1
v_call: TRBV7-9

cdr3_aa: CASRGLGGANVLTF
cdr3_nt: TGTGCCAGCAGGGGTCTAGGTGGGGCCAACGTCCTGACTTTC
j_call: TRBJ2-6
d_call: .
v_call: TRBV19

cdr3_aa: CASSVVPPPGNSPLHF
cdr3_nt: TGTGCCAGCAGCGTAGTCCCCCCTCCGGGAAATTCACCCCTCCACTTT
j_call: TRBJ1-6
d_call: .
v_call: TRBV9

cdr3_aa: CASSLATANEQFF
cdr3_nt: TGTGCCAGCAGCTTGGCGACAGCCAATGAGCAGTTCTTC
j_call: TRBJ2-1
d_call: .
v_call: TRBV5-5

cdr3_aa: CASSVRDEQFF
cdr3_nt: TGTGCCAGCAGTGTGCGTGATGAGCAGTTCTTC
j_call: TRBJ2-1
d_call: .
v_call: TRBV2